These 18 T cell receptor beta chains came from one sample sequenced in a study of shared clonotypes between healthy human individuals. Method: immunoSEQ multiplex PCR; TCRdb's copy keeps in-frame clones and lacks some. The table lists millions of clones, roughly 94% of them singletons, with 0.1% to 0.15% in the top ten. Sequenced input: naive CD4+ T cells sorted from blood. Subset defined: CD45RA+ positively selected. These receptor sequences come from a man aged 18 to 35 in good health.

This clone was observed once. The rearrangement joins TRBV5-1 to TRBJ2-7; TRBD1 matches 8 bases. CDR1 is SGHRS, CDR2 YFSETQ, per germline. This CDR3 comprises 16 residues. V lost 3 bases, J lost 4 bases, and 12 bases stayed unmatched. The CDR3 region has the DNA TGCGCCAGCAGCTCGATCTCCGGGACAGGAGTGTACGAGCAGTACTTC. Translating it yields CASSSISGTGVYEQYF.

The chain uses TRBV11-2 and TRBJ1-6; D uncertain. Germline V gives CDR1 SGHAT, CDR2 FQNNGV. The CDR3 sequence is 16 residues long. The germline V and J ends were trimmed by 5 bases and 8 bases, with 19 bases remaining between them. This chain's CDR3 is CASSPGLYPADSPLHF. The DNA of the CDR3 is TGTGCCAGCAGCCCAGGACTATACCCGGCGGATTCACCCCTCCACTTT.

This rearrangement joins TRBV2 to TRBJ1-5; D gene uncertain. Trimming left V 5 bases short and J 4 bases short, with 6 bases between. CDR1 is SNHLY and CDR2 is FYNNEI in the germline V gene. The CDR3 runs to 12 residues. This CDR3 is CASSSRNQPQHF. The CDR3 region has the DNA TGTGCCAGCAGTTCCCGGAATCAGCCCCAGCATTTT.

Worth noting for this clone: At the DNA level, this CDR3 is encoded by other sequences in the same sample as well. This chain joins TRBV7-2 and TRBJ1-1; D may be TRBD1 (6 bases). V dropped 3 bases and J dropped 8 bases, with 13 bases sitting between them. This CDR3 contains 13 residues. Germline V lookup: CDR1 SGHTA, CDR2 FQGNSA. Written as DNA, the CDR3 is TGTGCCAGCAGCTTTCGCAGGGGATTGGAAGCTTTCTTT. As protein: CASSFRRGLEAFF.

The chain has TRBV4-3 and TRBJ2-2; 7 nucleotides agree with TRBD2. Germline CDR1 is LGHNA and CDR2 is YSLEER. With V trimmed by 0 bases and J by 7 bases, 8 bases remained unmatched. This CDR3 contains 16 residues. The CDR3 protein is CASSQEGYGLGGELFF. The CDR3 nucleotides read TGCGCCAGCAGCCAAGAAGGTTACGGACTAGGCGGGGAGCTGTTTTTT.

This clone was recorded once. V and J are TRBV5-1 and TRBJ1-6, with D hard to call. The germline gives CDR1 SGHRS, CDR2 YFSETQ. The CDR3 extends over 15 amino acids. V lost 4 bases and J lost 10, with 18 bases in between. The CDR3 spells CASSGSSGEWSPLHF. CDR3 nucleotide sequence: TGCGCCAGCAGCGGGAGCTCGGGCGAGTGGTCACCCCTCCACTTT.

V is TRBV14 and J is TRBJ2-4; a possible D gene is TRBD1 (5 bases). Germline V CDR1 and CDR2: SGHDN, FVKESK. The CDR3 totals 15 residues. Trimming pared 1 base from V and 0 bases from J, leaving 7 bases between. CDR3 in DNA: TGTGCCAGCAGCCAAGTAGGGGTAGCCAAAAACATTCAGTACTTC. It is translated as CASSQVGVAKNIQYF.

CDR3: CASSLMIAPSGANVLTF. The CDR3 coding sequence is TGCGCCAGCAGCTTGATGATCGCCCCCTCTGGGGCCAACGTCCTGACTTTC. The chain links TRBV5-1 to TRBJ2-6; the D is unclear. The germline V gene encodes CDR1 SGHRS and CDR2 YFSETQ. The CDR3 is 17 residues long. Trimming took off 1 base at V and 0 bases at J, with 11 bases between the two ends. The variable domain in full, completed from reference TRBV5-1 and TRBJ2-6, reads KAGVTQTPRYLIKTRGQQVTLSCSPISGHRSVSWYQQTPGQGLQFLFEYFSETQRNKGNFPGRFSGRQFSNSRSEMNVSTLELGDSALYLCASSLMIAPSGANVLTFGAGSRLTVL.

The chain links TRBV13 to TRBJ2-3, with D possibly TRBD2 on 7 matching bases. Trimming cost V 3 bases and J 2 bases, with 12 bases left between them. The CDR3 is 15 residues long. The germline gives CDR1 PRHDT, CDR2 FYEKMQ (reference sequence). The CDR3 reads CASSLGGPSTDTQYF. DNA of the CDR3: TGTGCCAGCAGCTTGGGGGGGCCATCCACAGATACGCAGTATTTT.

V and J are TRBV5-1 and TRBJ2-5; 7 bases are shared with TRBD1. This CDR3 comprises 15 residues. Germline CDR1 and CDR2: SGHRS and YFSETQ. Unmatched junction bases numbered 2, after V lost 0 bases and J lost 0 bases. DNA of the CDR3: TGCGCCAGCAGCTTGGCGACAGGGTACCAAGAGACCCAGTACTTC. Translated, it gives CASSLATGYQETQYF.

This chain connects TRBV6-5 to TRBJ1-1, with 7 bases matching TRBD1. V lost 7 bases to trimming and J lost 4 bases; unmatched junction nucleotides: 9. The CDR3 length is 14 residues. CDR1 MNHEY and CDR2 SVGAGI come from the germline V gene. This CDR3 is CASTFGSGGTEAFF. CDR3 nucleotides: TGTGCCAGCACGTTTGGCTCAGGGGGCACTGAAGCTTTCTTT.

The count of this clone is one. This chain links TRBV5-4 with TRBJ2-7; perhaps TRBD2 as D (6 bases). The CDR3 is 15 residues long. CDR1 SGHNT and CDR2 YYREEE come from the germline V gene (reference sequence). With 4 bases removed from V and 5 bases from J, the gap between germline ends came to 19 bases. The CDR3 reads CASSPPGSMSHEQYF. The CDR3 coding sequence is TGTGCCAGCAGCCCTCCCGGGAGTATGTCCCACGAGCAGTACTTC.

The chain joins TRBV5-4 to TRBJ2-5; 11 bases line up with TRBD2. In germline, CDR1 is SGHNT, CDR2 YYREEE (reference sequence). This CDR3 contains 15 residues. The ends lost 5 bases at V and 5 bases at J; junction bases unmatched: 8. The CDR3 protein is CASRIAGGPWETQYF. DNA for the CDR3: TGTGCCAGCAGAATAGCGGGAGGGCCCTGGGAGACCCAGTACTTC.

Comment on this clone: A much larger clone lies a single base off, so this may be a read error. This same CDR3 is encoded by further DNA sequences in the sample. J is TRBJ1-1 and V is TRBV18; 7 nucleotides agree with TRBD1. The germline V gene encodes CDR1 KGHSH and CDR2 LQKENI. The CDR3 has 14 residues. J gave up 1 base and V 2 bases, and 1 base lay outside the gene matches. The CDR3 DNA sequence: TGTGCCAGCTCACCAGACAGGGAGAACACTGAAGCTTTCTTT. This gives the protein CASSPDRENTEAFF.

J is TRBJ1-2 and V is TRBV4-2; D unclear. Trimming shortened V by 0 bases and J by 8 bases, and 16 bases separated the two germline ends. Per germline, CDR1 LGHNA and CDR2 YNFKEQ. The CDR3 consists of 15 residues. CDR3 DNA sequence: TGTGCCAGCAGCCAAGATTGGAGTCCCCTCAGCGGCTACACCTTC. Its translation is CASSQDWSPLSGYTF.

The V call is TRBV10-3, the J call TRBJ1-5; D call uncertain. This CDR3 comprises 17 residues. Germline CDR1 reads ENHRY; CDR2 reads SYGVKD. V was clipped by 6 bases and J by 4 bases, with 22 bases between them. CDR3 loop: CAIRTPLNDGENQPQHF. The CDR3 DNA reads as TGTGCCATCAGGACACCACTGAATGACGGGGAGAATCAGCCCCAGCATTTT.

The chain is built from TRBV6-1 and TRBJ2-7; 8 nucleotides line up with TRBD1. The J segment lost 0 bases and the V segment lost 6 bases, leaving 4 bases of the junction unmatched. The CDR3 loop spans 14 amino acids. The germline V gene encodes CDR1 MNHNS and CDR2 SASEGT. DNA of the CDR3: TGTGCCAGCAGGGGACAGGCGATCTCCTACGAGCAGTACTTC. This encodes CASRGQAISYEQYF.

Of note for this clone: Other DNA sequences of this sample code for an identical CDR3. The V call is TRBV5-1, the J call TRBJ1-5, with D tentatively TRBD1 (5 bases). CDR1 is SGHRS, CDR2 YFSETQ, per germline. V was clipped by 0 bases and J by 6 bases, with 13 bases between them. The CDR3 totals 15 residues. The chain's CDR3 is CASSLDGGGGQPQHF. CDR3 in DNA: TGCGCCAGCAGCTTGGATGGGGGAGGCGGTCAGCCCCAGCATTTT.